This TCR beta chain was sequenced during a study of human T cells and chemical hapten exposure. Notes on the study in general: PT1 expanded TCR counts correlated positively with patch test score. The study found expanded TCRs formed significantly more large CDR3 similarity clusters than controls.

The time point was: patch test 1, 2 weeks after DPC sensitization. As to treatment: therapeutic diphenylcyclopropenone sensitization with weekly scalp DPC. Blood draws preceded each patch test application. Each donor was an alopecia patient between 18 and 70 years of age who qualified for DPC. Using its own MiXCR run on the RACE reads, TCRdb lists one record per CDR3 protein. The sample has about 340,000 distinct CDR3 sequences, approximately 6.9% seen once. Trimming pared 5 bases from V and 0 bases from J, leaving 11 bases between. Germline CDR1 reads MGHDK; CDR2 reads SYGVNS. The CDR3 spans 15 residues. This clonotype was counted at least ten times. Antigen: not known.

Source: whole blood, taken in connection with sensitization to the hapten diphenylcyclopropenone (DPC). This clonotype was obtained from a woman aged 18-35 years with alopecia areata. Some clones in this sample may be carry-over from other donors' samples. The gene calls are TRBV25-1 and TRBJ2-1, with a weak D call TRBD1 (5 bases). CDR3 loop: CASSSHDSSYNEQFF. CDR3 nucleotide sequence: TGTGCCAGCAGTTCACATGACAGCTCCTACAATGAGCAGTTCTTC.